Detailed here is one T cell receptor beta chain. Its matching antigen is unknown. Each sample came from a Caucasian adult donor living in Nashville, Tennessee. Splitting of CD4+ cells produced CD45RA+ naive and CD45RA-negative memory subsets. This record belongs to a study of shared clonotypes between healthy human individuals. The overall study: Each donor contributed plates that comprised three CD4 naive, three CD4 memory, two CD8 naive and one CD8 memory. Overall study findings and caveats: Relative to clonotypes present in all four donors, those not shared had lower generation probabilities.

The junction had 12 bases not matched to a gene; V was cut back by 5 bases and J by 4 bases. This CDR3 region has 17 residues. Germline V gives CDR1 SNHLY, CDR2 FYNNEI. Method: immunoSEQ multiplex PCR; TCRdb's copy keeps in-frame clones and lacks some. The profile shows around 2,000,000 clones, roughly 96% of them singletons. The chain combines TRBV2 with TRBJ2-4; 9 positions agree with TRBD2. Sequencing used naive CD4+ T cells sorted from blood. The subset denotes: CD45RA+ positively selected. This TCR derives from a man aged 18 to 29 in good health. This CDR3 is CASSPRTSATPKNIQYF. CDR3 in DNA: TGTGCCAGCAGTCCCCGGACTAGCGCAACGCCAAAAAACATTCAGTACTTC.